Presented here are 14 T cell receptor beta chains from one specimen sequenced in a study of graft-versus-host responses after intestinal transplantation. Their antigens remain unidentified. Some clones are missing from TCRdb's copy, which holds only in-frame ones; the method was immunoSEQ multiplex PCR. The sample lists about 71,000 clones; about 90% were seen once. The specimen was unstimulated CD8+ T cells sorted from spleen or lymph node cells, collected before intestinal transplant. These TCRs come from a human donor who received an intestinal transplant.

The gene calls are TRBV27 and TRBJ2-1, with 8 positions matching TRBD2. Germline CDR1 is MNHEY and CDR2 is SMNVEV (reference sequence). The CDR3 length is 14 residues. The V and J ends lost 3 bases and 7 bases, in that order; junction bases with no gene match: 5. The CDR3: CASSLSGGWNEQFF. In DNA form, the CDR3 reads TGTGCCAGCAGTTTGTCGGGGGGGTGGAATGAGCAGTTCTTC.

This clone showed up just once. This chain links TRBV10-3 with TRBJ1-2; weak D call: TRBD1 (6 bases). CDR3 length: 14 amino acids. V lost 4 bases, J lost 4 bases, and 13 bases lay in between. Germline loops: CDR1 ENHRY, CDR2 SYGVKD. The CDR3 bases are TGTGCCATCAGTGGGCCGGGACAAGGCTATGGCTACACCTTC. It specifies CAISGPGQGYGYTF.

This clone was counted a few times. This chain connects TRBV13 to TRBJ2-7, with D uncertain. This CDR3 contains 13 residues. Trimming pared 0 bases from V and 0 bases from J, leaving 3 bases between. CDR1 and CDR2 (germline): PRHDT, FYEKMQ (reference sequence). The DNA of the CDR3 is TGTGCCAGCAGCTTAGGCGGCTCCTACGAGCAGTACTTC. It translates to CASSLGGSYEQYF.

This chain links TRBV4-1 with TRBJ1-5, with unresolved D. V lost 2 bases to trimming and J lost 0 bases, with 8 bases between them. The CDR3 loop spans 15 amino acids. Germline CDR1 is MGHRA and CDR2 is YSYEKL. The CDR3 here is CASSQRLASNQPQHF. CDR3 coding DNA: TGCGCCAGCAGCCAAAGACTGGCTAGCAATCAGCCCCAGCATTTT.

The genes are TRBV29-1 and TRBJ2-7; 8 bases are shared with TRBD2. The CDR3 consists of 12 residues. V dropped 5 bases and J dropped 2; count of bases not matched to a gene: 2. CDR1 and CDR2 from the germline V gene are SQVTM and ANQGSEA. CDR3 in DNA: TGCAGCGTTCGGGAGGGGCCCTACGAGCAGTACTTC. This codes for CSVREGPYEQYF.

In nucleotides, the CDR3 is TGTGCCAGCAGTCGACAGGGGGCTAGCACCGGGGAGCTGTTTTTT. Translated, it gives CASSRQGASTGELFF. J is TRBJ2-2 and V is TRBV6-5; TRBD1 aligns across 10 bases. This CDR3 contains 15 residues. Germline V gene lookup returns CDR1 MNHEY and CDR2 SVGAGI. After removal of 5 bases from V and 4 bases from J, the junction contained 4 bases not matched to a gene.

This clone has a single count. The chain links TRBV5-6 to TRBJ2-7; 10 bases align to TRBD1. The CDR3 is 14 residues long. The germline gives CDR1 SGHDT, CDR2 YYEEEE. V shed 3 bases and J 9 bases; nucleotides not matched to a gene: 9. The CDR3 protein is CASSYGTGVPGQYF. As DNA, the CDR3 is TGTGCCAGCAGCTACGGGACAGGGGTCCCCGGGCAGTACTTC. Full variable domain (missing parts from reference TRBV5-6 and TRBJ2-7): DAGVTQSPTHLIKTRGQQVTLRCSPKSGHDTVSWYQQALGQGPQFIFQYYEEEERQRGNFPDRFSGHQFPNYSSELNVNALLLGDSALYLCASSYGTGVPGQYFGPGTRLTVT.

The chain is built from TRBV10-3 and TRBJ2-2, with TRBD2 matching 7 bases. Germline CDR1 is ENHRY and CDR2 is SYGVKD. The trim removed 6 bases at V and 2 bases at J, leaving 9 bases unmatched. The CDR3 runs 16 residues. The CDR3 is CAISGAASGNTGELFF. For the CDR3, the DNA is TGTGCCATCAGCGGGGCGGCTAGCGGAAACACCGGGGAGCTGTTTTTT.

This clone was detected only once. V usage is TRBV11-2 and J usage is TRBJ2-5, with D hard to call. Germline CDR1 and CDR2: SGHAT and FQNNGV. The CDR3 consists of 11 residues. V lost 3 bases to trimming and J lost 3 bases, with 2 bases between them. Here the CDR3 reads CASSFEETQYF. The CDR3 region has the DNA TGTGCCAGCAGCTTCGAAGAGACCCAGTACTTC.

The gene calls are TRBV13 and TRBJ2-1; 9 bases map to TRBD2. Losses at the gene ends were 5 bases for V and 2 bases for J; bases not matched to a gene: 7. The CDR3 loop spans 16 amino acids. CDR1 is PRHDT, CDR2 FYEKMQ, per germline (reference sequence). CDR3 residues: CASSPNSGGPYNEQFF. The CDR3 bases are TGTGCCAGCAGCCCTAATAGCGGGGGTCCCTACAATGAGCAGTTCTTC.

This chain joins TRBV6-6 and TRBJ2-5, with 8 positions matching TRBD1. Germline trimming cut 8 bases from V and 5 bases from J; bases unmatched to any gene: 4. Germline V lookup: CDR1 MNHNY, CDR2 SVGAGI (reference sequence). This CDR3 is built from 12 residues. CDR3 DNA sequence: TGTGCCAGCCTCACAGGGGGGGAGACCCAGTACTTC. Translating it yields CASLTGGETQYF.

The J gene is TRBJ1-3, the V gene TRBV6-6, with 7 bases aligning to TRBD1. The germline CDR1 and CDR2 sequences are MNHNY and SVGAGI (reference sequence). The CDR3 sequence is 16 residues long. Trimming took 5 bases from V and 3 from J; bases not matched to a gene: 10. The CDR3 DNA reads TGTGCCAGCAGTCACCCGGAGGGGGCGGGTGGAAACACCATATATTTT. It yields the protein CASSHPEGAGGNTIYF.

V usage is TRBV9 and J usage is TRBJ2-3, with 11 nucleotides matching TRBD2. This CDR3 has 15 residues. J lost 6 bases, V lost 3 bases, and 6 bases had no gene match. The germline CDR1 and CDR2 sequences are SGDLS and YYNGEE. CDR3 region: CASSGPRTSGDTQYF. The CDR3 DNA is TGTGCCAGCAGCGGACCCAGGACTAGCGGGGATACGCAGTATTTT.

This clone was observed a few times. The genes are TRBV5-6 and TRBJ1-2; unclear D gene. The CDR3 consists of 13 residues. CDR1 and CDR2 (germline): SGHDT, YYEEEE. V was clipped by 4 bases and J by 7 bases, with 14 bases between them. In nucleotides, the CDR3 is TGTGCCAGCAGCCTGGGAGCCGGGAGTGGCTACACCTTC. Translated: CASSLGAGSGYTF.